The rows below give T cell receptor beta chains drawn from one sample of a study of blood T cell repertoires in COVID-19. The protocol was immunoSEQ multiplex PCR, while the TCRdb copy is restricted to in-frame clones and leaves out a portion. The data show about 220,000 clones, roughly four fifths seen once. The sequencing sample was made of peripheral blood. Receptors originate from a woman in her seventies with COVID-19, enrolled during active disease. The CDR3 runs from the conserved cysteine through the conserved F or W. A D gene is named only where the DNA matches it firmly. The listing skips clone size in some rows; elsewhere it reads once, few, many or a size class.

CDR3,DNA,V,J,D,size
CASSQARRDSPLHF,TGCGCCAGCAGCCAAGCGCGCCGGGATTCACCCCTCCACTTT,TRBV4-1,TRBJ1-6,-,-
CASSGTGAYNEQFF,TGTGCCAGCAGTGGGACAGGGGCATACAATGAGCAGTTCTTC,TRBV9,TRBJ2-1,TRBD1,-
CATRLVAGPNTGELFF,TGTGCCACCCGATTAGTAGCGGGACCGAACACCGGGGAGCTGTTTTTT,TRBV21-1,TRBJ2-2,-,-
CASSLRGSSVGTEAFF,TGTGCCAGCAGTCTACGCGGGAGTTCAGTTGGCACTGAAGCTTTCTTT,TRBV6-2/TRBV6-3,TRBJ1-1,-,-
CAISETGQGSEKLFF,TGTGCCATCAGTGAAACGGGACAGGGTAGTGAAAAACTGTTTTTT,TRBV10-3,TRBJ1-4,TRBD1,-
CASQGGNNQPQHF,TGTGCGTCACAGGGTGGAAATAATCAGCCCCAGCATTTT,TRBV28,TRBJ1-5,-,-
CAWSDSLDREQYF,TGTGCCTGGAGTGACTCCCTCGACAGGGAGCAGTACTTC,TRBV30,TRBJ2-7,-,-
CASSLNGQGYYGYTF,TGTGCCAGCAGTTTAAACGGACAGGGGTACTATGGCTACACCTTC,TRBV27,TRBJ1-2,TRBD1,-
CASSPTRTGLKNSNQPQHF,TGTGCCAGCAGCCCGACCAGGACAGGGCTAAAAAATAGCAATCAGCCCCAGCATTTT,TRBV7-2,TRBJ1-5,TRBD1,-
CASSLWRSSPLHF,TGTGCCAGCAGCTTGTGGAGGAGTTCACCCCTCCACTTT,TRBV5-6,TRBJ1-6,-,-
CASSSEGQPGNTIYF,TGCGCCAGCAGCTCGGAAGGACAGCCTGGAAACACCATATATTTT,TRBV5-1,TRBJ1-3,-,-
CASRLHRDTDTQYF,TGTGCCAGCAGACTTCATCGAGACACAGATACGCAGTATTTT,TRBV7-2,TRBJ2-3,-,-
CASSLAPPSGQETQYF,TGTGCCAGCAGCTTAGCTCCCCCTAGCGGTCAAGAGACCCAGTACTTC,TRBV7-2,TRBJ2-5,TRBD2,once
CASSELGGRNGYTF,TGTGCCAGCAGTGAATTGGGGGGGAGAAATGGCTACACCTTC,TRBV6-1,TRBJ1-2,-,few
CATSAGYNEQFF,TGTGCCACCAGTGCGGGTTACAATGAGCAGTTCTTC,TRBV24-1,TRBJ2-1,-,-
CASSSTGFSGNSPLHF,TGTGCCAGCAGTAGTACAGGGTTCTCGGGAAATTCACCCCTCCACTTT,TRBV27,TRBJ1-6,-,-
CASSWMPGGLIYEQYF,TGTGCCAGCAGCTGGATGCCTGGGGGACTAATTTACGAGCAGTACTTC,TRBV5-8,TRBJ2-7,TRBD2,-
CASRLVTENTGELFF,TGTGCAAGTCGCTTAGTAACAGAGAACACCGGGGAGCTGTTTTTT,TRBV12-2,TRBJ2-2,-,few
CAWSSGRTVLSNEQFF,TGTGCCTGGAGTAGCGGGAGAACGGTGCTTAGCAATGAGCAGTTCTTC,TRBV30,TRBJ2-1,TRBD2,-
CASSVAGLLYNEQFF,TGTGCCAGCAGCGTAGCTGGGCTGCTCTACAATGAGCAGTTCTTC,TRBV9,TRBJ2-1,-,-
CASSLTRGTVRPTNEKLFF,TGTGCCAGCAGCTTGACCCGCGGGACCGTACGTCCAACTAATGAAAAACTGTTTTTT,TRBV5-6,TRBJ1-4,-,-
CASSQEGRGNTIYF,TGTGCCAGCAGCCAAGAGGGGAGAGGAAACACCATATATTTT,TRBV3-1/TRBV3-2,TRBJ1-3,-,-
CASSLGGGSNQPQHF,TGTGCCAGCAGCTTGGGCGGGGGGAGCAATCAGCCCCAGCATTTT,TRBV5-5,TRBJ1-5,-,-
CASSLLINEKLFF,TGTGCCAGCAGCCTCCTAATAAATGAAAAACTGTTTTTT,TRBV3-1/TRBV3-2,TRBJ1-4,-,-
CASSLSNPQNIQYF,TGTGCCAGCAGCCTTTCTAATCCCCAAAACATTCAGTACTTC,TRBV6-5,TRBJ2-4,-,-
CASSFRAGPTYEQYF,TGTGCCAGCAGTTTTCGAGCGGGGCCCACCTACGAGCAGTACTTC,TRBV27,TRBJ2-7,TRBD2,-
CASSYLQGTNTEAFF,TGTGCCAGCAGTTATTTGCAGGGGACGAACACTGAAGCTTTCTTT,TRBV6-5,TRBJ1-1,-,-